Listed here is a single T cell receptor (beta chain). The antigen is unknown. The source of the sample is a study of cytomegalovirus exposure and HLA in healthy donors. General study results and limits: An analysis was carried out later, and it reportedly showed fewer N-insertions in an Asian-associated ancestry cluster than the approximately 610-donor mean. Researchers reported that a few CMV-associated chains were confirmed in vitro as CMV antigen-specific. V- and J-gene trimming of TCR beta was linked (in a later analysis) to a missense DCLRE1C variant.

Per germline, CDR1 MNHNS and CDR2 SASEGT. The CDR3 loop spans 15 amino acids. The V and J ends lost 8 bases and 0 bases respectively, with 14 bases between them. PCR employed 60 Vbeta and 13 Jbeta primers. The method was immunoSEQ multiplex PCR; TCRdb's version includes in-frame clones alone and lacks a portion of them. The profile covers around 170,000 clones, with approximately 80% appearing a single time and about 1.3% taken by the ten largest. Source material: PBMCs. The clonotype comes from a girl aged 5-17 years in good health and CMV-seropositive. The rearrangement links TRBV6-1 to TRBJ1-5; no clear D gene. CDR3 protein: CASLGGPYSNQPQHF. The CDR3 bases are TGTGCCAGCTTGGGAGGACCCTATAGCAATCAGCCCCAGCATTTT.